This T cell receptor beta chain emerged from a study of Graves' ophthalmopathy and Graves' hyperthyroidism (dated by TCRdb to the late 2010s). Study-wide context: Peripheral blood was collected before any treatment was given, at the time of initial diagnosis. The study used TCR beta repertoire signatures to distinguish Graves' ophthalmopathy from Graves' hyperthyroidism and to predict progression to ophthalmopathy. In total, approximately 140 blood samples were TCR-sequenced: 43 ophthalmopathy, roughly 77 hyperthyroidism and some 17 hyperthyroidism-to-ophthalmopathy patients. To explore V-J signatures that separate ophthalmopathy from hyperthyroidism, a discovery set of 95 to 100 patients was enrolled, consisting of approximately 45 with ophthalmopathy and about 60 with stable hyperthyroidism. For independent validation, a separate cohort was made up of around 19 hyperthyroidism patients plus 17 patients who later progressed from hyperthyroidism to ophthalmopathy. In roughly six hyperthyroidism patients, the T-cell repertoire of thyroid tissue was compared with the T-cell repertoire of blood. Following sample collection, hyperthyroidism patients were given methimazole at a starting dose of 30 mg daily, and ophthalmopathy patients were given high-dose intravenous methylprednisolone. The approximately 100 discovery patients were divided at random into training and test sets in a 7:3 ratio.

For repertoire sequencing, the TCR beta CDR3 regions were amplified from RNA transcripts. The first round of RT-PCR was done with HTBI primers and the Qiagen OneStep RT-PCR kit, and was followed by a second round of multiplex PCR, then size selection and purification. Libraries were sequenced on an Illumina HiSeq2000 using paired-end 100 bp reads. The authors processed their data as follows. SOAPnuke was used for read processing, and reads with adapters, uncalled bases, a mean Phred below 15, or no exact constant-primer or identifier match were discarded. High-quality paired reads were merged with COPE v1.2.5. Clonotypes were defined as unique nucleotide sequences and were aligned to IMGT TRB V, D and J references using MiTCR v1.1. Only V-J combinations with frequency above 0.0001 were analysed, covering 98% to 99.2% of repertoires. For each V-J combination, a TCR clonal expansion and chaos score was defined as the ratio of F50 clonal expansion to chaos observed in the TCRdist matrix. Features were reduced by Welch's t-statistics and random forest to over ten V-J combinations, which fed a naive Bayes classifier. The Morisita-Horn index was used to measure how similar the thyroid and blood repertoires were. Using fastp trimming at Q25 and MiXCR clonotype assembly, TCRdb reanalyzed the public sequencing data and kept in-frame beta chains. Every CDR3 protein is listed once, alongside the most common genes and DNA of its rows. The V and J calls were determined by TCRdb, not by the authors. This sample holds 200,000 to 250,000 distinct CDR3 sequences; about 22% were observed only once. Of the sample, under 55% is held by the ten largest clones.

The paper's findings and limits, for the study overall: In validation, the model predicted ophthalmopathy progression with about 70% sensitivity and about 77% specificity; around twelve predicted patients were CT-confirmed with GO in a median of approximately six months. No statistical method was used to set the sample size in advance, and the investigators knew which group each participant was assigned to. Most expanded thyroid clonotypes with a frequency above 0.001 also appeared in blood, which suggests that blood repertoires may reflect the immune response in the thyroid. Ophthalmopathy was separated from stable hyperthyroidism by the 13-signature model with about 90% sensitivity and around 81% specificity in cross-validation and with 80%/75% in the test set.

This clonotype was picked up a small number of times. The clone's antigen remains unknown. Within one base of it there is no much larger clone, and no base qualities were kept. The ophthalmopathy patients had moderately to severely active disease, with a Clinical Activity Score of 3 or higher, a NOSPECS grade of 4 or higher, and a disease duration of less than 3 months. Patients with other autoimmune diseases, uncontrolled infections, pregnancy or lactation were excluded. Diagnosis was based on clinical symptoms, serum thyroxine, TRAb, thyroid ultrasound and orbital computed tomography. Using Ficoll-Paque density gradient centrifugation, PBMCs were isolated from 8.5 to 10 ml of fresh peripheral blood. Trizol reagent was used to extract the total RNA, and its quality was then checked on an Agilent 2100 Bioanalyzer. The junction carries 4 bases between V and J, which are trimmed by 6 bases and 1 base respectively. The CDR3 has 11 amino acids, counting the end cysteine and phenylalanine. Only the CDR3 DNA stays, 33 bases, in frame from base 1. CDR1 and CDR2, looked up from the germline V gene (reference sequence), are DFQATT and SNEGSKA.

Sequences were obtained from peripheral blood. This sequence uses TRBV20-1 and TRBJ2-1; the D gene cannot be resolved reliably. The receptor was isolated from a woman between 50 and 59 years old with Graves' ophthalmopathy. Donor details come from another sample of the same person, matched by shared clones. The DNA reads TGCAGTGCCCCGTCCTACAATGAGCAGTTCTTC. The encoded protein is CSAPSYNEQFF.